This TCR beta chain is from a study of molecular identifiers for immune sequencing clone quantification. For the study at large: The replicates split RNA from about 19,000 or 110,000 naive CD8 cells five ways and sequenced four. General observations from the study: Naive cells had under 1% of molecules in clones above 20 RNA copies, effectors over 99%.

For naive CD8 T cells, sorting used the CD8+CD4-CCR7+CD45RA+ phenotype. Making the bulk TCR libraries relied on previously described methods and listed TCR primers. MiXCR, run by TCRdb on the PCR reads, gives a single entry per CDR3 protein. The sample yields around 54,000 distinct CDR3 sequences, 20% to 25% seen once. CDR1 is DFQATT, CDR2 SNEGSKA, per germline (reference sequence). V was trimmed by 4 bases and J by 9 bases, leaving 12 bases between them. The CDR3 is made up of 11 amino acids. This clonotype was recorded at least ten times. The antigen is unknown. The receptor was derived from a human donor in good health. Some libraries in this study had Jurkat cell RNA spiked in. The sequencing input was naive CD8+ T cells from blood, with Jurkat cell RNA spiked in. This sample's subset: FACS-sorted CD8+CD4-CCR7+CD45RA+ naive T cells. The rearrangement joins TRBV20-1 to TRBJ1-1; tentative D call: TRBD1 (5 bases). CDR3 DNA sequence: TGCAGTGCTAAAGGGACTGGGAAAGCTTTCTTT. Its translation is CSAKGTGKAFF.